This entry concerns a single T cell receptor (beta chain). This sample is drawn from a study of blood T cell repertoires in COVID-19. Whole-study context: The United States, Italy and Spain provided the acute and convalescent COVID-19 samples. The cDNA or gDNA used as material had been derived from T cells, B-cell-depleted T cells, or PBMCs.

In the original analysis: Scientists estimated how many nucleated cells there were by amplifying reference gene primers. Some clones are missing from TCRdb's copy, which holds only in-frame ones; the method was immunoSEQ multiplex PCR. The D gene and trimming were derived from the DNA, and the V and J assignments and clone size from that table. This table holds roughly 65,000 clones, approximately 89% found once. Per germline, CDR1 SGHTA and CDR2 FQGNSA. V lost 3 bases to trimming and J lost 0 bases, with 12 bases between them. The CDR3 totals 16 residues. The sequencing sample was made of peripheral blood. The source of this sequence is a woman older than 75 with active or convalescent COVID-19. The gene calls are TRBV7-2 and TRBJ2-4, with no clear D. In DNA, the CDR3 is TGTGCCAGCAGCTTCGCAGGAACTCTAGCCAAAAACATTCAGTACTTC. Amino acids: CASSFAGTLAKNIQYF. The full variable domain, in which reference TRBV7-2 and TRBJ2-4 provide the parts outside the CDR3, is GAGVSQSPSNKVTEKGKDVELRCDPISGHTALYWYRQSLGQGLEFLIYFQGNSAPDKSGLPSDRFSAERTGGSVSTLTIQRTQQEDSAVYLCASSFAGTLAKNIQYFGAGTRLSVL.